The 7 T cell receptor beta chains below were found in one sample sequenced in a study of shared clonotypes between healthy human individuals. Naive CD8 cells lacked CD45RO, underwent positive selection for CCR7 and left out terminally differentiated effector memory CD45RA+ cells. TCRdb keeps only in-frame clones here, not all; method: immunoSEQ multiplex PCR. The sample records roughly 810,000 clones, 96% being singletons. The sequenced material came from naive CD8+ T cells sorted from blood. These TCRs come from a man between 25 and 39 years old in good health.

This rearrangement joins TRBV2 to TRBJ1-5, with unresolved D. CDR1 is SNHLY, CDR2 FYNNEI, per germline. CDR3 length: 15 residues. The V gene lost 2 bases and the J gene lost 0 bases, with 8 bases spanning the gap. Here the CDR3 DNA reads TGTGCCAGCAGTGAATTGGGTTCTAGCAATCAGCCCCAGCATTTT. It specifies CASSELGSSNQPQHF.

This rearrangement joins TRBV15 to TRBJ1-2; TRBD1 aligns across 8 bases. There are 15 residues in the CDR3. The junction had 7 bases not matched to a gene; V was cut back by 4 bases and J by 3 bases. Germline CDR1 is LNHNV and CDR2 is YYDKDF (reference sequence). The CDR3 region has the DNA TGTGCCACCAGCACCGGACAGGGATATGACTATGGCTACACCTTC. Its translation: CATSTGQGYDYGYTF.

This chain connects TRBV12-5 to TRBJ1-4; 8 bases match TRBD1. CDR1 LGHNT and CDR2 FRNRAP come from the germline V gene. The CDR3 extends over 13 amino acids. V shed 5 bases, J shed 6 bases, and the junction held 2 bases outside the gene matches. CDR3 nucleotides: TGTGCTAGTGGTCGGGACAGGTATGAAAAACTGTTTTTT. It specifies CASGRDRYEKLFF.

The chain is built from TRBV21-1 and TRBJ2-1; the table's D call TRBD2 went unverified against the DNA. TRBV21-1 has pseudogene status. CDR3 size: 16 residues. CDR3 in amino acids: CASSKLCPSLRSEQFF. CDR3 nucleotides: TGTGCCAGCAGCAAATTATGCCCATCCCTACGGAGTGAGCAGTTCTTC.

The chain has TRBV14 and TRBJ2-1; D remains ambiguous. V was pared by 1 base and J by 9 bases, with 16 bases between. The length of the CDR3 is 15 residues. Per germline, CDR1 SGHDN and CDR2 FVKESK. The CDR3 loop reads CASSQGLVLPVEQFF. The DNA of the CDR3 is TGTGCCAGCAGCCAAGGTCTGGTGCTACCGGTTGAGCAGTTCTTC.

The CDR3 protein is CASSEGISGNTIYF. The DNA of the CDR3 is TGTGCCAGCAGTGAAGGTATCTCTGGAAACACCATATATTTT. The genes are TRBV6-1 and TRBJ1-3; unclear D gene. Trimming removed 1 base from V and 0 bases from J, with 4 bases in between. CDR3 length: 14 residues. The germline V gene encodes CDR1 MNHNS and CDR2 SASEGT.

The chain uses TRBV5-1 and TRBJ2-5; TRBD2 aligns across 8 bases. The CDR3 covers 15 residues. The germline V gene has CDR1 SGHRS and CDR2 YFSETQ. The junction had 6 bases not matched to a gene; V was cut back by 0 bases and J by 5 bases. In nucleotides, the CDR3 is TGCGCCAGCAGCTTGGAAGGCGGGAGGTTGGAGACCCAGTACTTC. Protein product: CASSLEGGRLETQYF.